The T cell receptor (beta chain) under discussion was sequenced for a study of blood T cell repertoires in COVID-19. Turning to the study itself: The cDNA or gDNA used as material had been derived from T cells, B-cell-depleted T cells, or PBMCs.

Seattle enrolled patients during active infection and tracked them longitudinally. Sequenced by immunoSEQ multiplex PCR; TCRdb stores in-frame clones only, minus some. The table has approximately 290,000 clones, roughly four fifths seen once; the top ten hold 15% to 17%. The CDR3 is 16 residues long. The germline V gene has CDR1 PRHDT and CDR2 FYEKMQ (reference sequence). V was pared by 1 base and J by 10 bases, with 12 bases of the junction left unmatched. This sequence joins TRBV13 and TRBJ2-3, with 9 bases matching TRBD1. This receptor was obtained from a person aged 70 to 85 with COVID-19, enrolled during active disease. Sequencing was carried out using peripheral blood. The CDR3 spells CASSLVTGQGLGAQYF. As DNA, the CDR3 is TGTGCCAGCAGCTTAGTAACTGGACAGGGGTTGGGTGCGCAGTATTTT.